Shown below are 20 T cell receptor beta chains from a single sample sequenced in a study of blood T cells in healthy people across ages. Combining a sample-barcoded 5' primer with a J-beta primer mix, a second PCR ran for 7 to 11 cycles. TCRdb fed the 5' RACE reads into MiXCR, producing one record per CDR3 protein. Here the sample spans 1.8 million or so distinct CDR3 sequences, roughly 43% being singletons. Sequencing was done on a sample of blood. The receptors shown here come from a human donor in good health.

CDR3 protein: CASSPEAGGRNEQYF. The DNA for the CDR3 is TGTGCCAGCAGCCCCGAAGCGGGGGGAAGAAACGAGCAGTACTTC. This rearrangement joins TRBV7-8 to TRBJ2-4; TRBD2 matches 9 bases. The closer fit of TRBJ2-7 to the DNA end suggests the J call may be wrong. The CDR3 runs 15 residues. CDR1 and CDR2 from the germline V gene are SGHVS and FQNEAQ.

This CDR3 is CASSSSISRSNQPQHF. The CDR3 DNA sequence: TGTGCCAGCAGTTCCTCAATTTCGCGAAGCAATCAGCCCCAGCATTTT. This chain joins TRBV28 and TRBJ1-5, with D unclear. This CDR3 comprises 16 residues. V lost 4 bases, J lost 1 base, and 14 bases lay in between. Germline V gives CDR1 MDHEN, CDR2 SYDVKM.

In this sample, this clonotype turned up a few times. This chain connects TRBV12-3 or TRBV12-4 to TRBJ2-1; 9 positions match TRBD2. V dropped 6 bases and J dropped 9; count of bases not matched to a gene: 12. The CDR3 has 15 amino acids. The CDR3 protein is CASRLSAGGVGEQFF. CDR3 nucleotides: TGTGCCAGCAGACTCTCCGCGGGGGGGGTTGGTGAGCAGTTCTTC.

This chain joins TRBV24-1 and TRBJ1-2; no firm D call. The CDR3 has 14 residues. Trimming removed 9 bases from V and 1 base from J, with 14 bases in between. Germline values: CDR1 KGHDR, CDR2 SFDVKD. The CDR3 DNA reads TGTGCCACCGCGCCGGCGGGGAGTAACTATGGCTACACCTTC. Encoded protein: CATAPAGSNYGYTF.

The chain couples TRBV25-1 to TRBJ1-2; D not resolved. Trimming took 5 bases from V and 8 from J, leaving 15 bases between them. The CDR3 is 13 residues long. The germline V gene encodes CDR1 MGHDK and CDR2 SYGVNS. As DNA, the CDR3 is TGTGCCAGCAGTAACGATCCGGGGTGGGGCTACACCTTC. Translating gives CASSNDPGWGYTF.

The V gene is TRBV6-2 or TRBV6-3, the J gene TRBJ2-1, with TRBD2 identical over 9 bases. The germline V gene has CDR1 MNHEY and CDR2 SVGEGT. The CDR3 loop spans 16 amino acids. The ends lost 2 bases at V and 7 bases at J; junction bases unmatched: 9. The CDR3, as DNA: TGTGCCAGCAGTTACGCTACCGGGACTAGCCAGAATGAGCAGTTCTTC. As protein: CASSYATGTSQNEQFF.

The chain has TRBV11-2 and TRBJ1-2, with 8 bases lining up with TRBD1. V shed 5 bases, J shed 7 bases, and the junction held 9 bases outside the gene matches. This CDR3 contains 14 residues. Germline assignment: CDR1 SGHAT and CDR2 FQNNGV. CDR3 in amino acids: CASSPTNRGFGYTF. The CDR3 nucleotides read TGTGCCAGCAGCCCTACAAACAGGGGGTTTGGCTACACCTTC.

A remark on this clonotype: At one end, the junction sequence differs from germline, possibly due to a read error. The CDR3 coding sequence is TGTGTCAGCAGTTACCTTGGAGTCCAGCCCCAGCATTTT. Encoded protein: CVSSYLGVQPQHF. The chain carries TRBV6-2 or TRBV6-3 and TRBJ1-5; D remains unclear. The V gene's germline CDR1 is MNHEY and CDR2 SVGEGT. The CDR3 length is 13 residues.

The chain uses TRBV20-1 and TRBJ2-1; tentatively, D is TRBD1 or TRBD2 (6 bases each). CDR3 length: 16 amino acids. The germline V and J ends were trimmed by 0 bases and 10 bases, with 22 bases remaining between them. The germline gives CDR1 DFQATT, CDR2 SNEGSKA (reference sequence). The CDR3 DNA is TGCAGTGCTAGAGAAGGCCGGAGGGGGAATGCATGGGAGCAGTTCTTC. Translation: CSAREGRRGNAWEQFF.

This sequence joins TRBV4-1 and TRBJ2-1; either TRBD1 or TRBD2 may fit D (5 bases each). CDR3 length equals 20 residues. The V end lost 5 bases, the J end lost 1 base, and 27 bases lay between the germline ends. Germline V gene sequence: CDR1 MGHRA, CDR2 YSYEKL. The CDR3 bases are TGCGCCAGCAGCTCTCGGGACCTCTCTGCAGAGTCCTTTTCCTACAATGAGCAGTTCTTC. Translation: CASSSRDLSAESFSYNEQFF.

The rearrangement joins TRBV27 to TRBJ2-1, with a tentative D call TRBD1 (6 bases). The CDR3 runs to 16 residues. CDR1 and CDR2 (germline): MNHEY, SMNVEV (reference sequence). The ends were cut back, 0 bases at V and 2 bases at J, with 11 bases in the middle. The CDR3 reads CASSLSTGLTYNEQFF. DNA for the CDR3: TGTGCCAGCAGTTTATCCACAGGGCTTACCTACAATGAGCAGTTCTTC.

This clonotype was detected ten times or more. V and J are TRBV6-5 and TRBJ2-3, with 8 bases lining up with TRBD2. This CDR3 is built from 15 residues. From germline, CDR1 is MNHEY and CDR2 SVGAGI. V lost 6 bases to trimming and J lost 0 bases; unmatched junction nucleotides: 5. The CDR3 DNA is TGTGCCAGCAGACCCAGCGGGGGTAGCACAGATACGCAGTATTTT. Translation: CASRPSGGSTDTQYF.

The rearrangement joins TRBV30 to TRBJ2-3; D is unresolved. V shed 3 bases and J shed 2 bases, with 6 bases lying between them. Germline V CDR1 and CDR2: GTSNPN, SVGIG (reference sequence). CDR3 length equals 12 residues. The chain's CDR3 is CAWSVSTDTQYF. The CDR3 DNA is TGTGCCTGGAGCGTCTCCACAGATACGCAGTATTTT.

This clonotype has only a few counts. The V call is TRBV7-2, the J call TRBJ2-3; TRBD2 is a possible D gene (5 bases). The germline CDR1 and CDR2 sequences are SGHTA and FQGNSA. The CDR3 runs 11 residues. With 7 bases removed from V and 9 bases from J, the gap between germline ends came to 11 bases. The CDR3 region is CASTTSFTQYF. The CDR3 nucleotides read TGTGCCAGCACCACTAGTTTCACGCAGTATTTT.

The chain employs TRBV7-2 and TRBJ1-5; 7 bases line up with TRBD1. Germline loops: CDR1 SGHTA, CDR2 FQGNSA. Losses at the gene ends were 3 bases for V and 5 bases for J; bases not matched to a gene: 7. CDR3 length equals 15 residues. CDR3 protein: CASSFNRGGDQPQHF. The CDR3 DNA reads as TGTGCCAGCAGCTTCAACAGGGGTGGCGATCAGCCCCAGCATTTT.

This chain uses TRBV29-1 with TRBJ1-6; 9 bases are a match to TRBD1. Germline lookup yields CDR1 SQVTM and CDR2 ANQGSEA. This CDR3 contains 18 residues. V trimming: 2 bases; J trimming: 8 bases; junction bases outside the gene matches: 16. For the CDR3, the DNA is TGCAGCGTTGAAAAACGGAGATCACAGGGGGCCATAGATTCACCCCTCCACTTT. The encoded protein is CSVEKRRSQGAIDSPLHF. The complete variable domain, with remaining parts taken from reference TRBV29-1 and TRBJ1-6, reads SAVISQKPSRDICQRGTSLTIQCQVDSQVTMMFWYRQQPGQSLTLIATANQGSEATYESGFVIDKFPISRPNLTFSTLTVSNMSPEDSSIYLCSVEKRRSQGAIDSPLHFGNGTRLTVT.

This clonotype occurred many times. The chain joins TRBV5-1 to TRBJ2-3; 10 bases align to TRBD2. Germline loops: CDR1 SGHRS, CDR2 YFSETQ. The CDR3 covers 16 residues. V gave up 0 bases and J gave up 2 bases; unmatched junction bases: 3. The CDR3 loop reads CASSLGTSGATDTQYF. As DNA, the CDR3 is TGCGCCAGCAGCTTGGGGACTAGCGGAGCCACAGATACGCAGTATTTT.

J is TRBJ2-1 and V is TRBV2; 8 nucleotides match TRBD1. This CDR3 is built from 18 residues. Germline V gene sequence: CDR1 SNHLY, CDR2 FYNNEI. The ends lost 6 bases at V and 1 base at J; junction bases unmatched: 14. The CDR3 region has the DNA TGTGCCAGCAGACTCACAGGGGGTGACGGTTATTCCTACAATGAGCAGTTCTTC. The encoded protein is CASRLTGGDGYSYNEQFF.

The rearrangement uses TRBV28 and TRBJ2-1; D uncertain. V lost 3 bases and J 8 bases, leaving 20 bases between the germline ends. CDR1 and CDR2 (germline): MDHEN, SYDVKM. The CDR3 totals 16 residues. The CDR3, as DNA: TGTGCCAGCAGTTTGACCCCAGATAGCCCGCAGGATGAGCAGTTCTTC. Its protein product is CASSLTPDSPQDEQFF.

This clonotype was found many times. The CDR3 DNA follows: TGTGCCACCAGCAGAGATCATACAACAGATACGCAGTATTTT. Protein: CATSRDHTTDTQYF. This rearrangement joins TRBV15 to TRBJ2-3; D gene ambiguous. CDR1 is LNHNV and CDR2 is YYDKDF in the germline V gene (reference sequence). V was shortened by 0 bases and J by 3 bases, with 7 bases between the two germline ends. The CDR3 runs to 14 residues.